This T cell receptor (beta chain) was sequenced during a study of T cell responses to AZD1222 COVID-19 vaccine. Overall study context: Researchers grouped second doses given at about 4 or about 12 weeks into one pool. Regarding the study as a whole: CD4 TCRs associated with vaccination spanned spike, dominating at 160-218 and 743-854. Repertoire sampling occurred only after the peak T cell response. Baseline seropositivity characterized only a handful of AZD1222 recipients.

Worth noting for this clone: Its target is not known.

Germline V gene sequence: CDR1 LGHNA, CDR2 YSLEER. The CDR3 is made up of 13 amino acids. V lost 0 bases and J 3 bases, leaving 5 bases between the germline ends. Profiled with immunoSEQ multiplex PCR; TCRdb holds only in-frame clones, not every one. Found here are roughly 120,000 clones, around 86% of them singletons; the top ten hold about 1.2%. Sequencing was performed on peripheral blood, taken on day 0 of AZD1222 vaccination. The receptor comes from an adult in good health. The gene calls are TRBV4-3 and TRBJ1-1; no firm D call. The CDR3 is CASSQDRYTEAFF. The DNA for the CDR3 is TGCGCCAGCAGCCAAGATAGGTACACTGAAGCTTTCTTT.